The rows below give T cell receptor beta chains drawn from one sample of a study of T cells after yellow fever vaccination. TCRdb re-derived calls from the 5' RACE reads in MiXCR, one entry per CDR3 protein. The sample has about 69,000 distinct CDR3 sequences; approximately 6.2% are singletons. The source was CD4+ T cells sorted from PBMCs, collected roughly 14 days after the first yellow fever vaccination. The receptors here all came from a man aged 18 to 29 who received the YFV17D yellow fever vaccine. The conserved cysteine and the conserved F or W are not part of the CDR3 here. Each record gives: V gene, clone size, J gene, CDR3 protein. Size is stated for part of the rows, as once, few or many counts, or as a class when the clone is expanded.

v_gene: TRBV13
abundance: many
j_gene: TRBJ2-2
CDR3aa: ASSLGLAGGPAGELF

v_gene: TRBV29-1
abundance: many
j_gene: TRBJ1-2
CDR3aa: SVGDGNYGYT

v_gene: TRBV7-2
abundance: many
j_gene: TRBJ2-3
CDR3aa: ASSLDGGTDTQY

v_gene: TRBV3-1
abundance: many
j_gene: TRBJ1-1
CDR3aa: ASSDSNTEAF

v_gene: TRBV6-2/TRBV6-3
abundance: many
j_gene: TRBJ1-2
CDR3aa: ASRRITRDGGSGT

v_gene: TRBV11-2
abundance: many
j_gene: TRBJ2-5
CDR3aa: ASSLSGAYQETQY

v_gene: TRBV11-1
abundance: many
j_gene: TRBJ2-1
CDR3aa: AIEIRGQSLYNEQF

v_gene: TRBV7-8
abundance: many
j_gene: TRBJ1-5
CDR3aa: ASSLRRVDQPQH

v_gene: TRBV27
abundance: many
j_gene: TRBJ1-4
CDR3aa: ASSFTNEKLF

v_gene: TRBV4-1
abundance: many
j_gene: TRBJ2-7
CDR3aa: ASSPTETKSYEQY

v_gene: TRBV5-1
abundance: few
j_gene: TRBJ2-3
CDR3aa: ASSLAGQGMTDTQY

v_gene: TRBV10-3
abundance: many
j_gene: TRBJ2-3
CDR3aa: AISAREDTDTQY

v_gene: TRBV3-1
abundance: -
j_gene: TRBJ2-7
CDR3aa: ASTNLGGVIYEQY

v_gene: TRBV7-8
abundance: many
j_gene: TRBJ2-1
CDR3aa: ASSLSGGSYNEQF

v_gene: TRBV30
abundance: many
j_gene: TRBJ2-3
CDR3aa: AWTGSTDTQY

v_gene: TRBV2
abundance: many
j_gene: TRBJ2-7
CDR3aa: ASRDPRFEQY

v_gene: TRBV7-2
abundance: many
j_gene: TRBJ2-2
CDR3aa: ASSYQGARTGELF

v_gene: TRBV5-4
abundance: -
j_gene: TRBJ2-3
CDR3aa: ASSAGTDASTDTQY

v_gene: TRBV6-1
abundance: few
j_gene: TRBJ2-6
CDR3aa: ASSLRRATSSGANVLT

v_gene: TRBV11-2
abundance: many
j_gene: TRBJ2-3
CDR3aa: ASSLIGRYTDTQY

v_gene: TRBV5-1
abundance: -
j_gene: TRBJ1-5
CDR3aa: ASSPDGQGEQPQH

v_gene: TRBV9
abundance: -
j_gene: TRBJ2-3
CDR3aa: ASSPREGTTDTQY

v_gene: TRBV7-6
abundance: few
j_gene: TRBJ1-1
CDR3aa: ASSFPGSYTEAF

v_gene: TRBV5-4
abundance: many
j_gene: TRBJ2-1
CDR3aa: ATDAIGGAMGNEQF

v_gene: TRBV5-1
abundance: many
j_gene: TRBJ2-5
CDR3aa: ASSWGLGETQY

v_gene: TRBV7-2
abundance: many
j_gene: TRBJ2-2
CDR3aa: ASSPRGTSAGELF

v_gene: TRBV12-3/TRBV12-4
abundance: many
j_gene: TRBJ1-2
CDR3aa: ASSPGQAPNYGYT

v_gene: TRBV5-1
abundance: many
j_gene: TRBJ2-1
CDR3aa: ASSLPSTGTYNEQF

v_gene: TRBV20-1
abundance: many
j_gene: TRBJ2-3
CDR3aa: SARVDRATQY

v_gene: TRBV5-1
abundance: many
j_gene: TRBJ1-1
CDR3aa: ASSFLQGALRTEAF

v_gene: TRBV19
abundance: many
j_gene: TRBJ2-1
CDR3aa: ASSRRGGLVYNEQF

v_gene: TRBV14
abundance: many
j_gene: TRBJ1-1
CDR3aa: ASSHPSREGTEAF